The entry below describes one TCR beta chain. The antigen remains undetermined. The data derive from a study of radiation and T cells in renal cell carcinoma. General study results and limits: Tumor samples were small regions of approximately 0.93 g. Top 100 clonotypes averaged about 54% in irradiated versus about 40% in nephrectomy-only tumors.

From germline, CDR1 is SGDLS and CDR2 YYNGEE. The CDR3 runs to 13 residues. Trimming left V 2 bases short and J 7 bases short, with 12 bases between. Using immunoSEQ multiplex PCR, the repertoire was profiled, and TCRdb retains in-frame clones only, with some absent. This sample yields roughly 10,000 clones, of which around 50% are seen a single time; around 9.7% belongs to the top ten. This sample's treatment: treatment-naive control, cytoreductive nephrectomy. Controls were unirradiated tumors from treatment-naive cytoreductive nephrectomy patients. The patient's renal cell carcinoma had clear cell pathology.

The sample was tumor tissue, taken from a patient whose treatment was nephrectomy without radiotherapy. The chain recombines TRBV9 with TRBJ1-1, with a tentative D call TRBD1 (5 bases). The TCR was taken from a man between 40 and 49 years old with renal cell carcinoma. The CDR3 loop reads CASSVQTQGEAFF. CDR3 bases: TGTGCCAGCAGCGTTCAAACCCAGGGTGAAGCTTTCTTT.